The 5 T cell receptor beta chains reported below all come from one sample, sequenced in a study of cytomegalovirus exposure and HLA in healthy donors. The PCR was carried out with 60 Vbeta primers and 13 Jbeta primers. TCRdb's table, derived via immunoSEQ multiplex PCR, lists solely in-frame clones and lacks some. The sample shows approximately 100,000 clones, 75% of them seen only once. The sequencing sample was made of PBMCs. The receptor set was obtained from a man between 50 and 59 years old in good health and CMV-seronegative.

V is TRBV6-1 and J is TRBJ1-1, with no clear D. Germline V gene sequence: CDR1 MNHNS, CDR2 SASEGT. Trimming removed 3 bases from V and 0 bases from J, with 11 bases in between. CDR3 length equals 15 residues. DNA for the CDR3: TGTGCCAGCAGTGACGCGGCAGCCATGAACACTGAAGCTTTCTTT. It codes for CASSDAAAMNTEAFF.

The V and J genes are TRBV19 and TRBJ2-3; a possible D gene is TRBD2 (6 bases). The CDR3 covers 14 residues. The V gene's germline CDR1 is LNHDA and CDR2 SQIVND (reference sequence). V gave up 10 bases and J gave up 0 bases, with 14 bases separating them. The CDR3 DNA reads as TGTGCCACCCAACGGGGGACTAGCACAGATACGCAGTATTTT. Amino acids: CATQRGTSTDTQYF.

The CDR3, as DNA: TGTGCCAGTAGTCCAGGGTCGATCTACGAGCAGTACTTC. Translated, it gives CASSPGSIYEQYF. This sequence joins TRBV19 and TRBJ2-7; tentative D call: TRBD1 (5 bases). Germline V gene sequence: CDR1 LNHDA, CDR2 SQIVND (reference sequence). The CDR3 is made up of 13 amino acids. V was pared by 5 bases and J by 3 bases, with 11 bases between.

The chain is built from TRBV9 and TRBJ1-3; possibly TRBD1 for D (5 bases). CDR3 length equals 15 residues. Per germline, CDR1 SGDLS and CDR2 YYNGEE. The ends were cut back, 4 bases at V and 4 bases at J, with 15 bases in the middle. CDR3 in DNA: TGTGCCAGCAGCCCGGGGGGGGTATCAGGAAACACCATATATTTT. Translation gives CASSPGGVSGNTIYF.

This sequence joins TRBV6-1 and TRBJ2-7; D unresolved. CDR1 MNHNS and CDR2 SASEGT come from the germline V gene. This CDR3 is built from 17 residues. Trimming left V 2 bases short and J 1 base short, with 18 bases between. CDR3 loop: CASSELKMRLRSYEQYF. The CDR3 DNA reads as TGTGCCAGCAGTGAACTCAAAATGCGGCTACGATCCTACGAGCAGTACTTC.